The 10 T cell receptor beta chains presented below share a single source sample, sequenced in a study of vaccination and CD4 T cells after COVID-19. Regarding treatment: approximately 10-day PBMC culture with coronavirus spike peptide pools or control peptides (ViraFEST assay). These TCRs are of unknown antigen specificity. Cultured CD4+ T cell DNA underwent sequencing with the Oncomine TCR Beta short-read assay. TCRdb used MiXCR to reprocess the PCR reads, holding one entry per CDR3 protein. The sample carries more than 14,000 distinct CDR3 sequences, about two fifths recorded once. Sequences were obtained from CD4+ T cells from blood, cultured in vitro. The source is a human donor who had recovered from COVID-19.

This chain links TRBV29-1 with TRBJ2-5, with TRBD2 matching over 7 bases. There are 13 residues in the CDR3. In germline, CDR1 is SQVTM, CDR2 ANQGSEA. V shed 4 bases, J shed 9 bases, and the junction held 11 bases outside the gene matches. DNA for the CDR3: TGCAGCGTTGTAGGGGAGGGTTTTTGGGCCCAGTACTTC. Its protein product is CSVVGEGFWAQYF. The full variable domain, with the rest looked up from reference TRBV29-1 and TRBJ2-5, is SAVISQKPSRDICQRGTSLTIQCQVDSQVTMMFWYRQQPGQSLTLIATANQGSEATYESGFVIDKFPISRPNLTFSTLTVSNMSPEDSSIYLCSVVGEGFWAQYFGPGTRLLVL.

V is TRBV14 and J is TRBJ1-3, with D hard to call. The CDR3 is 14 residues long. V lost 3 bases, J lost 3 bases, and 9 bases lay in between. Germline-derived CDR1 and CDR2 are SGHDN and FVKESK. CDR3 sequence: CASSQITGGNTIYF. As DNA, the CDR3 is TGTGCCAGCAGCCAGATCACGGGTGGAAACACCATATATTTT.

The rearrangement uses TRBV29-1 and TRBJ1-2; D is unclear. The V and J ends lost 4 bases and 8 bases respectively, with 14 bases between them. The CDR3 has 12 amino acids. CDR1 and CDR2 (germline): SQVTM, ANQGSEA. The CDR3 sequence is CSVVWGQSGYTF. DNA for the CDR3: TGCAGCGTTGTTTGGGGTCAGAGCGGCTACACCTTC.

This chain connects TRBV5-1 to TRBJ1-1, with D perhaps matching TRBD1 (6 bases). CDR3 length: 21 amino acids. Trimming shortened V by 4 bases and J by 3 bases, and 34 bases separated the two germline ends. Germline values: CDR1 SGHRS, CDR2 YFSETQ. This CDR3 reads CASSVRTSRLDLLKGDTEAFF. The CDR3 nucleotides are TGCGCCAGCAGCGTAAGGACGAGCCGCCTCGATCTTTTGAAGGGGGACACTGAAGCTTTCTTT.

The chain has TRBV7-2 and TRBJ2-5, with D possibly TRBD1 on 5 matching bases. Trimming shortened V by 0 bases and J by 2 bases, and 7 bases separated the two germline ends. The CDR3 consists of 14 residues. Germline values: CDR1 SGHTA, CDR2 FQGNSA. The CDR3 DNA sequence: TGTGCCAGCAGCTTAGCGGGGCTACAAGAGACCCAGTACTTC. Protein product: CASSLAGLQETQYF.

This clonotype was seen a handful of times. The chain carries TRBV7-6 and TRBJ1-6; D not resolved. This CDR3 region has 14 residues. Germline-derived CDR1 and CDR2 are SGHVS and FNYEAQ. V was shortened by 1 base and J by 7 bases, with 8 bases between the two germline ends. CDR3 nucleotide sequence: TGTGCCAGCAGCTTAGAACAGTTGAATTCACCCCTCCACTTT. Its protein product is CASSLEQLNSPLHF.

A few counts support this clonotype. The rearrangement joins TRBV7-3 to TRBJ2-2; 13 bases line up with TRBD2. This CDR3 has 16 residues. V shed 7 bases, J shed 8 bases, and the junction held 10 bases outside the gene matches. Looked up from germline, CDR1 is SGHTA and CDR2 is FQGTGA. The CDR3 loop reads CASTQSGTSGKGELFF. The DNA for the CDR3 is TGTGCCAGCACCCAATCCGGGACTAGCGGGAAAGGGGAGCTGTTTTTT.

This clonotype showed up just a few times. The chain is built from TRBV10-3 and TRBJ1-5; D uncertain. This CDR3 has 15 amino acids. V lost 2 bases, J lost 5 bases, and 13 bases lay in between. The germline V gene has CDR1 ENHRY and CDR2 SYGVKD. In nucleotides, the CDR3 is TGTGCCATCAGTGAGAGTAACGCCGCGGATCAGCCCCAGCATTTT. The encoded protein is CAISESNAADQPQHF.

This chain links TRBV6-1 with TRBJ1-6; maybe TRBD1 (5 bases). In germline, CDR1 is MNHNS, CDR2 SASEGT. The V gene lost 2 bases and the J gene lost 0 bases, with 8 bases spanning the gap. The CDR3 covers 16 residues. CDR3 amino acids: CASSESTGSYNSPLHF. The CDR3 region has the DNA TGTGCCAGCAGTGAATCAACAGGCTCCTATAATTCACCCCTCCACTTT.

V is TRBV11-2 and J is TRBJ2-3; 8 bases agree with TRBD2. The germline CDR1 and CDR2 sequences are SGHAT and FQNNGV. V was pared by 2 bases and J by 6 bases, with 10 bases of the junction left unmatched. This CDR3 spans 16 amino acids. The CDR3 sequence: CASSLLGQRGSDTQYF. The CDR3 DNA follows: TGTGCCAGCAGCTTACTGGGGCAGCGGGGGTCGGATACGCAGTATTTT.